This entry describes one T cell receptor (beta chain). Its target is unknown. Patients with autoimmune history or systemic immunosuppression were excluded. This CDR3 spans 15 amino acids. V shed 2 bases and J 4 bases; nucleotides not matched to a gene: 7. Germline V gene lookup returns CDR1 SGHTA and CDR2 FQGNSA. The data are from a study of OX40 agonist ivuxolimab in advanced cancers. General study results and limits: Clonal expansion was seen in CD4+ and CD8+ blood T cells by week 6 at 0.1 to 3.0 mg/kg.

The method was immunoSEQ multiplex PCR; TCRdb's version includes in-frame clones alone and lacks a portion of them. The profile shows around 99,000 clones, nearly 90% of them singletons. The chain combines TRBV7-2 with TRBJ2-7; 8 bases agree with TRBD1. The TCR comes from an adult with an advanced solid tumor such as melanoma, head and neck, liver or kidney cancer. The sequencing used CD4+ or CD8+ T cells sorted from blood, collected in a trial of the OX40 agonist ivuxolimab. The CDR3 spells CASSLTGQGLYEQYF. The CDR3 region has the DNA TGTGCCAGCAGCTTAACTGGACAGGGTCTATACGAGCAGTACTTC.